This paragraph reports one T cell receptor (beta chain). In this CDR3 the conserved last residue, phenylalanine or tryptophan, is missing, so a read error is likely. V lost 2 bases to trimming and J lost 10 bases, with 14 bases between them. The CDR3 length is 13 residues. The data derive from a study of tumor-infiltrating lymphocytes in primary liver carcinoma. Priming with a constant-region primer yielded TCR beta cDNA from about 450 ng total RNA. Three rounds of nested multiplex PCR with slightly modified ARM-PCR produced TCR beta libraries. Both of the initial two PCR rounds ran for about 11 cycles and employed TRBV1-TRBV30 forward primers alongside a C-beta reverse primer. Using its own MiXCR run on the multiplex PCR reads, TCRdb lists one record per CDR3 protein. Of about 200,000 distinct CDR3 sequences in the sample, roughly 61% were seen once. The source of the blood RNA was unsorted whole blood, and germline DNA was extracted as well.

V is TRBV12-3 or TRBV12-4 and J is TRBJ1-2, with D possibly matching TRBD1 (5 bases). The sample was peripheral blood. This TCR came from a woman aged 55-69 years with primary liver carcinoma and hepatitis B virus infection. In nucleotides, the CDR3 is TGTGCCAGCAGTTTACTACGGCAGGGCGCCTACACCCTC. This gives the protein CASSLLRQGAYTL.